This T cell receptor beta chain was sequenced during a study of T-cell memory formation after mild COVID-19 (dated by TCRdb to about 2021). In the study overall: TCR sequence clusters from the two donors were found to be largely donor specific. In a couple of donors, T-cell clones that expanded and contracted after mild COVID-19 were tracked by sequencing TCRalpha and TCRbeta repertoires over time. The cohort comprised two young, previously healthy adult volunteers, one female and one male. Broader findings and caveats from the paper: From day 15 to 85, contracting clones showed balanced CD4/CD8 phenotypes, whereas a second wave of clones that expanded from day 15 to 37 leaned towards CD4+. The study included only a couple of mild cases, and larger cohorts that include severe cases with pre-infection samples were judged to be necessary. SARS-CoV-2 specificity was not confirmed for the second-wave clones peaking on day 37. Contracting CD4+ clones appeared mostly in the CM and EM memory subsets, whereas CD8+ clones were enriched in EMRA. Some responding clones were detected in pre-infection memory, suggesting pre-existing cross-reactive memory T cells joined the SARS-CoV-2 response.

CDR3 length: 17 amino acids, cysteine to phenylalanine. The entry retains the CDR3 DNA only, 51 bases that are in frame from base 1. Reading the germline V gene (reference sequence) gives CDR1 LNHNV and CDR2 YYDKDF. From V the trimming removes 3 bases and from J it removes 7 bases, while the gene matches leave 12 bases of the junction unaccounted for. PBMCs were isolated by Ficoll-Paque density gradient centrifugation. A note on this clonotype: Its antigen is currently not known. No base qualities exist here, and no much larger clone lies one base off it.

The sequencing machine was an Illumina NovaSeq 6000. TCRalpha and TCRbeta cDNA libraries were built by 5'RACE with constant-segment primers, adding sample barcodes and unique molecular identifiers. RNA was extracted from every sample with Trizol reagent. Amplification of the libraries took two PCR steps, and the second step added a second sample barcode plus Illumina TruSeq adapters. Libraries were sequenced on an Illumina NovaSeq with 2 x 150 bp paired-end reads. Concerning the study's data processing: Demultiplexing of reads and collapsing into UMI-guided consensus sequences were performed with migec v1.2.7. Using mixcr v2.1.11, UMI consensuses were aligned to TRA and TRB V and J templates and then assembled into clonotypes. Expanded or contracted clonotypes were those called significant by both edgeR and NoisET, with noise models trained on biological replicates. For edgeR calls, the thresholds were a false discovery rate-adjusted p below 0.01 and a log2 fold-change of 1. As an exploratory analysis of dynamics, PCA with hierarchical clustering was applied to max-normalized trajectories of the 1000 most abundant clonotypes. Separately sequenced CD4+ and CD8+ repertoires were used to assign the CD4 or CD8 phenotype of responding clones. TCRdb trimmed public reads at Q25 via fastp, called clones via MiXCR and kept in-frame beta chains. For every CDR3 protein sequence, its rows merge into one entry that carries the most common genes and DNA. The V and J calls here are based on TCRdb, not the publication. The sample table records approximately 150,000 distinct CDR3 sequences; over 15% of these occur just once. Over 2% of the sample lies in the top ten.

The chain employs TRBV15 and TRBJ2-2; 9 nucleotides in the junction match TRBD2. This sequence originates from an adult woman who had mild COVID-19 (a few samples of this study predate the infection). The sample titles of this study are shuffled in the database, so cell type and time point are left out; the donor was told from shared clones. Input material: PBMCs or a T cell subset sorted from them (not recorded which). The nucleotide sequence is given as TGTGCCACCAGCAGTAGCGGGGGCGTTTTTTTTAGCGGGGAGCTGTTTTTT. Its protein is CATSSSGGVFFSGELFF.